These 17 T cell receptor beta chains were all obtained from the same sample, sequenced in a study of blood T cell repertoires in COVID-19. The data were produced by immunoSEQ multiplex PCR, yet TCRdb's version contains in-frame clones alone and is incomplete. The data hold under 350,000 clones, with approximately 91% observed a single time. Sequences were obtained from PBMCs or T cells enriched from blood (not recorded which). These receptors were obtained from a woman in her thirties or forties who had recovered from COVID-19.

The chain uses TRBV4-3 and TRBJ1-6; D gene ambiguous. This CDR3 is built from 17 residues. Germline-derived CDR1 and CDR2 are LGHNA and YSLEER. V gave up 1 base and J gave up 9 bases, with 19 bases separating them. CDR3 protein: CASSQVHQAGLGSPLHF. CDR3 in DNA: TGCGCCAGCAGCCAAGTTCATCAGGCGGGTTTGGGTTCACCCCTCCACTTT.

This clone was observed a single time. The CDR3 here is CASSLRSGTGTYNEQFF. CDR3 coding DNA: TGTGCCAGCAGCTTAAGGTCCGGGACAGGAACCTACAATGAGCAGTTCTTC. V gene TRBV7-2 combines with J gene TRBJ2-1; 8 bases align to TRBD1. CDR1 and CDR2 from the germline V gene are SGHTA and FQGNSA. This CDR3 comprises 17 residues. J lost 2 bases, V lost 2 bases, and 8 bases had no gene match.

J is TRBJ1-1 and V is TRBV18; 7 nucleotides line up with TRBD1. Germline V CDR1 and CDR2: KGHSH, LQKENI. Germline trimming cut 2 bases from V and 5 bases from J; bases unmatched to any gene: 5. This CDR3 comprises 14 residues. The DNA of the CDR3 is TGTGCCAGCTCACCAGTAGGGGGCGGGACTGAAGCTTTCTTT. Translating gives CASSPVGGGTEAFF.

The V call is TRBV6-1, the J call TRBJ1-5; TRBD1 might be the D (6 bases). The CDR3 has 14 amino acids. Trimming stripped 1 base from V and 7 bases from J, with 11 bases between. CDR1 is MNHNS and CDR2 is SASEGT in the germline V gene. Here the CDR3 DNA reads TGTGCCAGCAGTGAAGGACTCAGGGGCCAGCCCCAGCATTTT. Its protein is CASSEGLRGQPQHF.

The rearrangement joins TRBV3-1 (or the pseudogene TRBV3-2) to TRBJ2-6; 9 bases agree with TRBD1. CDR3 length: 17 amino acids. Germline assignment: CDR1 LGHDT and CDR2 YNNKEL (reference sequence). Trimming took 7 bases from V and 2 from J; bases not matched to a gene: 9. CDR3 DNA sequence: TGTGCCAGCACCGGAGGGGACAGGGCCCCTGGGGCCAACGTCCTGACTTTC. Protein: CASTGGDRAPGANVLTF.

V is TRBV9 and J is TRBJ1-2, with TRBD1 identical over 8 bases. This CDR3 is built from 15 residues. Trimming cost V 3 bases and J 1 base; bases outside gene matches: 5. Germline assignment: CDR1 SGDLS and CDR2 YYNGEE. Here the CDR3 reads CASSAETGVNYGYTF. The CDR3 coding sequence is TGTGCCAGCAGCGCAGAGACAGGGGTTAACTATGGCTACACCTTC.

This rearrangement joins TRBV14 to TRBJ1-2, with TRBD1 as a possible D gene (5 bases). The V and J ends lost 5 bases and 4 bases respectively, with 14 bases between them. The CDR3 sequence is 14 residues long. Per the germline V gene, CDR1 is SGHDN and CDR2 is FVKESK. CDR3 residues: CASSTNLRGYGYTF. CDR3 in DNA: TGTGCCAGCAGCACGAACCTAAGGGGCTATGGCTACACCTTC.

The genes are TRBV18 and TRBJ1-2; D is perhaps TRBD1 (5 bases). V gave up 3 bases and J gave up 4 bases, with 21 bases separating them. The CDR3 runs to 17 residues. Germline CDR1 and CDR2: KGHSH and LQKENI. CDR3 DNA sequence: TGTGCCAGCTCACCCCTGGACACCCCAGGAACCTTCTATGGCTACACCTTC. It translates to CASSPLDTPGTFYGYTF.

Note on this clone: The sample holds other DNA sequences that translate to the same CDR3. This chain joins TRBV5-1 and TRBJ1-4; possibly TRBD1 for D (5 bases). V shed 0 bases and J shed 8 bases, with 11 bases lying between them. The CDR3 has 14 residues. Germline assignment: CDR1 SGHRS and CDR2 YFSETQ. CDR3 nucleotides: TGCGCCAGCAGCTTGGAAGGGGCTGGAGAAAAACTGTTTTTT. This translates into CASSLEGAGEKLFF.

The chain joins TRBV7-9 to TRBJ2-3; 12 nucleotides line up with TRBD2. Trimming took 2 bases from V and 6 from J; bases not matched to a gene: 9. This CDR3 has 17 residues. Germline CDR1 and CDR2: SEHNR and FQNEAQ (reference sequence). CDR3: CASSLRLAGGVLDTQYF. CDR3 bases: TGTGCCAGCAGCTTACGGCTAGCGGGAGGGGTACTGGATACGCAGTATTTT.

J is TRBJ2-3 and V is TRBV5-1; the D gene is possibly TRBD1 (6 bases). Germline V gene sequence: CDR1 SGHRS, CDR2 YFSETQ. Trimming cost V 0 bases and J 5 bases, with 13 bases left between them. The CDR3 loop spans 15 amino acids. The CDR3 spells CASSLEGVIGDTQYF. DNA for the CDR3: TGCGCCAGCAGCTTGGAGGGGGTTATTGGAGATACGCAGTATTTT. Based on the CDR3 plus reference TRBV5-1 and TRBJ2-3, the full variable domain is KAGVTQTPRYLIKTRGQQVTLSCSPISGHRSVSWYQQTPGQGLQFLFEYFSETQRNKGNFPGRFSGRQFSNSRSEMNVSTLELGDSALYLCASSLEGVIGDTQYFGPGTRLTVL.

The chain combines TRBV30 with TRBJ1-2, with D possibly TRBD1 on 6 matching bases. V was trimmed by 2 bases and J by 5 bases, leaving 15 bases between them. Per germline, CDR1 GTSNPN and CDR2 SVGIG (reference sequence). CDR3 length: 14 residues. CDR3 in DNA: TGTGCCTGGAGTCTCGGGGGGCAACGATATGGCTACACCTTC. Its translation: CAWSLGGQRYGYTF.

The chain employs TRBV11-2 and TRBJ2-5, with D possibly matching TRBD2 (6 bases). CDR3 length: 13 amino acids. Germline loops: CDR1 SGHAT, CDR2 FQNNGV. V lost 5 bases, J lost 2 bases, and 9 bases lay in between. The CDR3 here is CASSARGQETQYF. CDR3 nucleotide sequence: TGTGCCAGCAGCGCCCGGGGGCAAGAGACCCAGTACTTC.

This chain connects TRBV7-2 to TRBJ2-1; D is unresolved. Germline values: CDR1 SGHTA, CDR2 FQGNSA. The CDR3 has 12 residues. V lost 2 bases to trimming and J lost 8 bases, with 7 bases between them. CDR3 sequence: CASSLTRDEQFF. The CDR3 DNA sequence: TGTGCCAGCAGCTTAACCCGAGATGAGCAGTTCTTC.

This clone is a singleton in its sample. V and J are TRBV14 and TRBJ2-7, with 8 bases matching TRBD1. The V gene's germline CDR1 is SGHDN and CDR2 FVKESK. The CDR3 runs 15 residues. V was clipped by 1 base and J by 6 bases; unmatched bases: 8. CDR3 residues: CASSQGRTGWSEQYF. In DNA form, the CDR3 reads TGTGCCAGCAGCCAAGGCCGGACAGGGTGGAGCGAGCAGTACTTC.

The V and J genes are TRBV28 and TRBJ1-2; TRBD1 is a possible D gene (5 bases). The CDR3 runs 14 residues. Trimming removed 7 bases from V and 3 bases from J, with 15 bases in between. The germline gives CDR1 MDHEN, CDR2 SYDVKM. CDR3 in amino acids: CASNLGGSDYGYTF. CDR3 DNA: TGTGCCAGCAACCTCGGGGGGTCCGACTATGGCTACACCTTC.

The rearrangement joins TRBV27 to TRBJ1-4; 9 nucleotides align to TRBD1. The CDR3 loop spans 16 amino acids. Germline V gene sequence: CDR1 MNHEY, CDR2 SMNVEV (reference sequence). J gave up 3 bases and V 5 bases, and 7 bases lay outside the gene matches. The CDR3 region is CASSANRGLANEKLFF. For the CDR3, the DNA is TGTGCCAGCAGTGCAAACAGGGGGCTTGCTAATGAAAAACTGTTTTTT.